Each of the 24 T cell receptor beta chains below was sequenced from the same sample in a study of cytomegalovirus exposure and HLA in healthy donors. The primer mix had 60 Vbeta and 13 Jbeta primers. Some clones are missing from TCRdb's copy, which holds only in-frame ones; the method was immunoSEQ multiplex PCR. In the table there are under 140,000 clones, roughly 78% of which are singletons. The sample was PBMCs. The receptors shown here come from a woman aged 25-40 years in good health and CMV-seronegative.

V usage is TRBV6-5 and J usage is TRBJ1-2; tentatively, D is TRBD1 (5 bases). The CDR3 contains 15 residues. Germline V gene lookup returns CDR1 MNHEY and CDR2 SVGAGI. Between the trimmed V and J ends, which lost 6 bases and 4 bases, there was a span of 18 bases. The CDR3 region has the DNA TGTGCCAGCAGGTCCGGGACTTACCAAGCCTATGGCTACACCTTC. Amino acid sequence: CASRSGTYQAYGYTF.

V is TRBV30 and J is TRBJ2-3; D call uncertain. Trimming shortened V by 1 base and J by 4 bases, and 21 bases separated the two germline ends. This CDR3 is built from 17 residues. The germline CDR1 and CDR2 sequences are GTSNPN and SVGIG (reference sequence). The DNA of the CDR3 is TGTGCCTGGAGTGCAACTCGGTGGAAGGAGAACCCAGATACGCAGTATTTT. This encodes CAWSATRWKENPDTQYF.

This sequence joins TRBV14 and TRBJ2-5; TRBD2 might be the D (6 bases). The V gene's germline CDR1 is SGHDN and CDR2 FVKESK. The V gene lost 1 base and the J gene lost 5 bases, with 14 bases spanning the gap. This CDR3 comprises 15 residues. The CDR3 DNA follows: TGTGCCAGCAGCCAAGCGTCAGGGAGCGGGGAGACCCAGTACTTC. Translating gives CASSQASGSGETQYF. Variable domain in full (rest from reference TRBV14 and TRBJ2-5): EAGVTQFPSHSVIEKGQTVTLRCDPISGHDNLYWYRRVMGKEIKFLLHFVKESKQDESGMPNNRFLAERTGGTYSTLKVQPAELEDSGVYFCASSQASGSGETQYFGPGTRLLVL.

The rearrangement links TRBV6-5 to TRBJ1-1, with D possibly being TRBD1 (5 bases). From germline, CDR1 is MNHEY and CDR2 SVGAGI. Deletions cut 5 bases from V and 7 bases from J, with 14 bases between. This CDR3 region has 13 residues. Here the CDR3 DNA reads TGTGCCAGCAGTACCCCCTGGCAGGGTGAAGCTTTCTTT. This sequence encodes CASSTPWQGEAFF.

The chain uses TRBV7-6 and TRBJ1-2, with TRBD1 matching 11 bases. The V and J ends lost 5 bases and 3 bases, in that order; junction bases with no gene match: 2. The CDR3 is 14 residues long. Per germline, CDR1 SGHVS and CDR2 FNYEAQ. The CDR3 DNA reads TGTGCCAGCAGCCAGGGACAGGGGGACTATGGCTACACCTTC. It codes for CASSQGQGDYGYTF. The whole variable domain, remainder taken from reference TRBV7-6 and TRBJ1-2, is GAGVSQSPRYKVTKRGQDVALRCDPISGHVSLYWYRQALGQGPEFLTYFNYEAQQDKSGLPNDRFSAERPEGSISTLTIQRTEQRDSAMYRCASSQGQGDYGYTFGSGTRLTVV.

The genes are TRBV25-1 and TRBJ1-6; 12 nucleotides match TRBD1. The germline gives CDR1 MGHDK, CDR2 SYGVNS. V lost 4 bases to trimming and J lost 10 bases; unmatched junction nucleotides: 5. CDR3 length equals 15 residues. The CDR3 sequence is CASSGGTGGLSPLHF. CDR3 DNA sequence: TGTGCCAGCAGTGGGGGGACAGGGGGCTTGTCACCCCTCCACTTT. The entire variable domain, with the rest obtained from reference TRBV25-1 and TRBJ1-6, is as follows: EADIYQTPRYLVIGTGKKITLECSQTMGHDKMYWYQQDPGMELHLIHYSYGVNSTEKGDLSSESTVSRIRTEHFPLTLESARPSHTSQYLCASSGGTGGLSPLHFGNGTRLTVT.

This rearrangement joins TRBV5-1 to TRBJ1-1; 9 bases line up with TRBD1. The CDR3 contains 12 residues. V gave up 2 bases and J gave up 10 bases; unmatched junction bases: 3. Germline CDR1 and CDR2: SGHRS and YFSETQ. CDR3 sequence reads: CASSLGQGRAFF. CDR3 DNA: TGCGCCAGCAGCTTAGGACAGGGGCGAGCTTTCTTT.

CDR3 DNA: TGTGCCAGCAGCCCGACAGGGTCCCACGAGCAGTACTTC. It translates to CASSPTGSHEQYF. This chain uses TRBV27 with TRBJ2-7, with 7 bases that match TRBD1. The CDR3 totals 13 residues. Germline CDR1 and CDR2: MNHEY and SMNVEV (reference sequence). Trimming cost V 6 bases and J 5 bases; bases outside gene matches: 7.

The J gene is TRBJ2-7, the V gene TRBV4-2; 7 bases map to TRBD2. CDR3 length: 13 residues. V gave up 4 bases and J gave up 2 bases; unmatched junction bases: 2. The germline CDR1 and CDR2 sequences are LGHNA and YNFKEQ. The CDR3 DNA follows: TGTGCCAGCAGCCTAGGACTAGCCTACGAGCAGTACTTC. It translates to CASSLGLAYEQYF.

This clone appeared once. The CDR3 reads CASSSLAAGGKLYEQYF. The CDR3 region has the DNA TGTGCCAGCAGCTCGCTCGCGGCGGGGGGAAAACTCTACGAGCAGTACTTC. J is TRBJ2-7 and V is TRBV7-8; 8 nucleotides match TRBD2. CDR3 length: 17 amino acids. Germline assignment: CDR1 SGHVS and CDR2 FQNEAQ. J was trimmed by 3 bases and V by 4 bases; bases with no gene match: 14.

The chain is built from TRBV21-1 and TRBJ2-2; TRBD1, the table's D call, was not compared with the DNA. TRBV21-1 is classified as a pseudogene. The CDR3 length is 17 residues. The CDR3 sequence: CASSKEDRGRDTGELFF. DNA of the CDR3: TGTGCCAGCAGCAAAGAGGACAGGGGGCGAGACACCGGGGAGCTGTTTTTT.

The chain recombines TRBV6-6 with TRBJ1-5; TRBD1 matches 7 bases. The CDR3 runs to 15 residues. V lost 7 bases to trimming and J lost 0 bases; unmatched junction nucleotides: 6. The germline V gene has CDR1 MNHNY and CDR2 SVGAGI (reference sequence). The CDR3 loop is CASKGGGYSNQPQHF. CDR3 in DNA: TGTGCCAGCAAAGGGGGCGGCTATAGCAATCAGCCCCAGCATTTT.

The CDR3 nucleotides are TGTGCCAGTACCGCGGACAGGGGCACTGAAGCTTTCTTT. As protein: CASTADRGTEAFF. This chain links TRBV19 with TRBJ1-1, with 9 bases aligning to TRBD1. V trimming: 7 bases; J trimming: 4 bases; junction bases outside the gene matches: 4. The length of the CDR3 is 13 residues. The germline V gene has CDR1 LNHDA and CDR2 SQIVND (reference sequence).

V gene TRBV28 combines with J gene TRBJ1-2; 9 nucleotides match TRBD1. The germline V gene encodes CDR1 MDHEN and CDR2 SYDVKM. V gave up 4 bases and J gave up 3 bases; unmatched junction bases: 3. CDR3 length: 14 residues. CDR3 sequence: CASSSGQGDYGYTF. The DNA for the CDR3 is TGTGCCAGCAGTTCGGGACAGGGTGACTATGGCTACACCTTC.

This chain links TRBV7-2 with TRBJ2-7; TRBD1 agrees at 12 bases. Germline-derived CDR1 and CDR2 are SGHTA and FQGNSA. Trimming removed 5 bases from V and 2 bases from J; junction bases left unmatched: 10. The CDR3 totals 17 residues. Written as DNA, the CDR3 is TGTGCCAGCAGCATGGGACAGGGGGCTCGCCCCACCTACGAGCAGTACTTC. Its translation is CASSMGQGARPTYEQYF.

The CDR3 here is CAWSVSSETQYF. CDR3 coding DNA: TGTGCCTGGAGTGTCTCAAGCGAGACCCAGTACTTC. This chain connects TRBV30 to TRBJ2-5; D not certain. Deletions cut 0 bases from V and 5 bases from J, with 7 bases between. This CDR3 region has 12 residues. The germline V gene encodes CDR1 GTSNPN and CDR2 SVGIG (reference sequence). Full variable domain (missing parts from reference TRBV30 and TRBJ2-5): SQTIHQWPATLVQPVGSPLSLECTVEGTSNPNLYWYRQAAGRGLQLLFYSVGIGQISSEVPQNLSASRPQDRQFILSSKKLLLSDSGFYLCAWSVSSETQYFGPGTRLLVL.

This chain connects TRBV6-1 to TRBJ1-2, with TRBD1 matching 9 bases. The CDR3 is 13 amino acids. With V trimmed by 6 bases and J by 6 bases, 5 bases remained unmatched. Germline CDR1 and CDR2: MNHNS and SASEGT. CDR3 sequence: CASSLTGGDGYTF. Here the CDR3 DNA reads TGTGCCAGCAGCCTCACAGGGGGCGATGGCTACACCTTC.

The gene calls are TRBV6-6 and TRBJ1-1; 7 nucleotides agree with TRBD1. In germline, CDR1 is MNHNY, CDR2 SVGAGI (reference sequence). The CDR3 has 16 residues. Losses at the gene ends were 7 bases for V and 0 bases for J; bases not matched to a gene: 11. CDR3 region: CASTKTGTTMNTEAFF. The CDR3, as DNA: TGTGCCAGCACCAAGACAGGGACAACCATGAACACTGAAGCTTTCTTT.

This clone has only a few counts. This sequence joins TRBV30 and TRBJ1-1, with D perhaps matching TRBD1 (5 bases). The germline V gene has CDR1 GTSNPN and CDR2 SVGIG (reference sequence). The CDR3 extends over 13 amino acids. V lost 1 base, J lost 5 bases, and 11 bases lay in between. The CDR3 loop reads CAWSGGVGTEAFF. For the CDR3, the DNA is TGTGCCTGGAGTGGGGGGGTGGGGACTGAAGCTTTCTTT. Looking up the rest from reference TRBV30 and TRBJ1-1 gives the full variable domain: SQTIHQWPATLVQPVGSPLSLECTVEGTSNPNLYWYRQAAGRGLQLLFYSVGIGQISSEVPQNLSASRPQDRQFILSSKKLLLSDSGFYLCAWSGGVGTEAFFGQGTRLTVV.

J is TRBJ1-2 and V is TRBV7-2; 7 bases match TRBD1. Trimming at V came to 5 bases and at J to 3 bases, leaving 9 bases not matched to a gene. Per the germline V gene, CDR1 is SGHTA and CDR2 is FQGNSA. This CDR3 comprises 15 residues. CDR3 region: CASSVNRGNYYGYTF. The CDR3 DNA is TGTGCCAGCAGCGTAAACAGGGGCAACTACTATGGCTACACCTTC.

The chain carries TRBV11-3 and TRBJ2-2; 8 bases are a match to TRBD2. J lost 6 bases, V lost 5 bases, and 8 bases had no gene match. The CDR3 is 15 residues long. The germline CDR1 and CDR2 sequences are SGHNT and YENEEA. The chain's CDR3 is CASSPGDGGAGELFF. The DNA of the CDR3 is TGTGCCAGCAGCCCAGGAGACGGGGGGGCCGGGGAGCTGTTTTTT.

The chain combines TRBV4-2 with TRBJ2-3; 7 bases are a match to TRBD1. CDR1 and CDR2 (germline): LGHNA, YNFKEQ. The CDR3 sequence is 18 residues long. V lost 4 bases to trimming and J lost 1 base; unmatched junction nucleotides: 14. CDR3 nucleotides: TGTGCCAGCAGCCTCAACCGGATGACAGGGCTCCGCACAGATACGCAGTATTTT. Translation gives CASSLNRMTGLRTDTQYF.

V is TRBV7-9 and J is TRBJ2-1; D unresolved. Germline lookup yields CDR1 SEHNR and CDR2 FQNEAQ (reference sequence). The CDR3 covers 13 residues. V lost 1 base and J lost 6, with 7 bases in between. This chain's CDR3 is CASSLVPFNEQFF. The CDR3, as DNA: TGTGCCAGCAGCTTAGTCCCCTTCAATGAGCAGTTCTTC.

This clone is labeled as medium-sized. The rearrangement uses TRBV4-1 and TRBJ2-6; D ambiguous. The CDR3 is 16 residues long. Per germline, CDR1 MGHRA and CDR2 YSYEKL. The V gene lost 0 bases and the J gene lost 0 bases, with 6 bases spanning the gap. This CDR3 is CASSQDRLSGANVLTF. CDR3 DNA sequence: TGCGCCAGCAGCCAAGACAGGCTCTCTGGGGCCAACGTCCTGACTTTC.